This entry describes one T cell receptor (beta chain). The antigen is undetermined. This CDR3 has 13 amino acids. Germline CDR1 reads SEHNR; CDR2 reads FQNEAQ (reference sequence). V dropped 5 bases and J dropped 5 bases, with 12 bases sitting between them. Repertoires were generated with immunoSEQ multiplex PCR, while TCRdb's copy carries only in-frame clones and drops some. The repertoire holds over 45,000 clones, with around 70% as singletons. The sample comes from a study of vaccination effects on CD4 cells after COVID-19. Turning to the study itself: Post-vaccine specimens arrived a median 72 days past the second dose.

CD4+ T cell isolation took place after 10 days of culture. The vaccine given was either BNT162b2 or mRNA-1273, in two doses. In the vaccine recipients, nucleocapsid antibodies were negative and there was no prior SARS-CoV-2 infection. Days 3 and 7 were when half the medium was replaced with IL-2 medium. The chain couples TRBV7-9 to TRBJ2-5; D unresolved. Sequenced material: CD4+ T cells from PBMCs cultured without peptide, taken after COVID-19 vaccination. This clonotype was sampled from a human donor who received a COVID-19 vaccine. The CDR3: CASSKALLETQYF. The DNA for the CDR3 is TGTGCCAGCAGCAAGGCCTTGTTGGAGACCCAGTACTTC.